This TCR beta chain was observed in a study of T-cell reconstitution after alpha-beta-depleted transplantation in children. The CDR3 is made up of 14 amino acids. After removal of 0 bases from V and 6 bases from J, the junction contained 2 bases not matched to a gene. In germline, CDR1 is SGHRS, CDR2 YFSETQ. Unique molecular identifiers were built into the TCRbeta library. MiXCR was run by TCRdb on the PCR reads, yielding one entry per CDR3 protein. The profile shows thousands of distinct CDR3 sequences, less than 6% of them singletons. In its sample, this clonotype ranks as medium-sized. The sequenced sample was PBMCs, mostly from graft donor cells, obtained 180 days after TCRalphabeta/CD19-depleted stem cell transplant. The chain is built from TRBV5-1 and TRBJ2-7, with TRBD2 matching over 11 bases. The receptor was isolated from a child under two years old who had a stem cell transplant for acute myeloid leukemia, so the T cells may come from the graft donor. The CDR3 nucleotides are TGCGCCAGCAGCTTGGGGCTAGCGGGAGGCGAGCAGTACTTC. It codes for CASSLGLAGGEQYF.